These T cell receptor beta chains were read from a single sample in a study of cytomegalovirus exposure and HLA in healthy donors. Assay used: immunoSEQ multiplex PCR; TCRdb lists only in-frame clones, some missing. This table has 150,000 or so clones, about three quarters appearing once. Source material: PBMCs. The source of these receptors is a woman aged 50 to 60 in good health and CMV-seropositive. Each CDR3 is given with its conserved first and last residue. A D gene is named only where the DNA matches it firmly. Rows may omit the clone size; those that give it use once, few, many or a size class.

D gene: NA; clone size: NA; J gene: TRBJ1-1; V gene: TRBV4-1; CDR3 DNA: TGCGCCAGCAGCCAAAGCAATCTGGGGGGAATGAACACTGAAGCTTTCTTT; CDR3 protein: CASSQSNLGGMNTEAFF
D gene: TRBD2; clone size: NA; J gene: TRBJ2-7; V gene: TRBV27; CDR3 DNA: TGTGCCAGCAGTCACACCGGGACTAGCGGGGCGGGGATGCTCTACGAGCAGTACTTC; CDR3 protein: CASSHTGTSGAGMLYEQYF
D gene: TRBD1; clone size: NA; J gene: TRBJ1-2; V gene: TRBV29-1; CDR3 DNA: TGCAGCGCAGACAGGGGGGACTATGGCTACACCTTC; CDR3 protein: CSADRGDYGYTF
D gene: NA; clone size: NA; J gene: TRBJ2-5; V gene: TRBV4-3; CDR3 DNA: TGCGCCAGCAGCCAAGTGGGGGCCGGGGAGACCCAGTACTTC; CDR3 protein: CASSQVGAGETQYF
D gene: NA; clone size: NA; J gene: TRBJ1-1; V gene: TRBV28; CDR3 DNA: TGTGCCAGCAGTTTACGTACTGTTGCGGGCACTGAAGCTTTCTTT; CDR3 protein: CASSLRTVAGTEAFF
D gene: NA; clone size: NA; J gene: TRBJ1-2; V gene: TRBV18; CDR3 DNA: TGTGCCAGCTCACGACAGGCAAACTATGGCTACACCTTC; CDR3 protein: CASSRQANYGYTF
D gene: TRBD1; clone size: NA; J gene: TRBJ1-2; V gene: TRBV5-4; CDR3 DNA: TGTGCCAGCAGCCGGGACAGAACTAACTATGGCTACACCTTC; CDR3 protein: CASSRDRTNYGYTF
D gene: NA; clone size: few; J gene: TRBJ2-5; V gene: TRBV7-2; CDR3 DNA: TGTGCCAGCAGCTTCAGTGGAGGAAAGACCCAGTACTTC; CDR3 protein: CASSFSGGKTQYF
D gene: TRBD1; clone size: NA; J gene: TRBJ1-2; V gene: TRBV10-3; CDR3 DNA: TGTGCCATCAGTGACCACACGACCGGACAGGGAGGCTACACCTTC; CDR3 protein: CAISDHTTGQGGYTF
D gene: TRBD1; clone size: NA; J gene: TRBJ2-7; V gene: TRBV11-2; CDR3 DNA: TGTGCCAGCAGCGCCGGACAGGCGGTAGGCGAGCAGTACTTC; CDR3 protein: CASSAGQAVGEQYF
D gene: NA; clone size: NA; J gene: TRBJ2-7; V gene: TRBV28; CDR3 DNA: TGTGCCAGCAGTCCACAGGGTTCCACCTACGAGCAGTACTTC; CDR3 protein: CASSPQGSTYEQYF
D gene: TRBD2; clone size: NA; J gene: TRBJ2-3; V gene: TRBV28; CDR3 DNA: TGTGCCAGCAGCTTCCCGGGGACTAGCGGAACAGATACGCAGTATTTT; CDR3 protein: CASSFPGTSGTDTQYF
D gene: NA; clone size: NA; J gene: TRBJ2-5; V gene: TRBV20-1; CDR3 DNA: TGCAGTGCTAAACTAGGAGAGACCCAGTACTTC; CDR3 protein: CSAKLGETQYF
D gene: TRBD2; clone size: NA; J gene: TRBJ2-3; V gene: TRBV28; CDR3 DNA: TGTGCCAGCAGTTCCCCCTGGGGGGGGAACACAGATACGCAGTATTTT; CDR3 protein: CASSSPWGGNTDTQYF
D gene: NA; clone size: NA; J gene: TRBJ1-5; V gene: TRBV5-6; CDR3 DNA: TGTGCCAGCAGCAACACACAGGGGCCCCAGCATTTT; CDR3 protein: CASSNTQGPQHF
D gene: NA; clone size: NA; J gene: TRBJ1-1; V gene: TRBV5-4; CDR3 DNA: TGTGCCAGCAGCTTTAAGACCCAGGCGAACACTGAAGCTTTCTTT; CDR3 protein: CASSFKTQANTEAFF
D gene: TRBD1; clone size: NA; J gene: TRBJ1-2; V gene: TRBV9; CDR3 DNA: TGTGCCAGCAGCGCCACAGGGGCCCTTAACTATGGCTACACCTTC; CDR3 protein: CASSATGALNYGYTF
D gene: TRBD2; clone size: few; J gene: TRBJ2-5; V gene: TRBV7-8; CDR3 DNA: TGTGCCAGCAGCTTAATCTTTCCCGGACTAGCGGGCGGAGAGACCCAGTACTTC; CDR3 protein: CASSLIFPGLAGGETQYF
D gene: NA; clone size: few; J gene: TRBJ2-1; V gene: TRBV19; CDR3 DNA: TGTGCCAGTAGTATCCCGCGGGTCGGTGAGCAGTTCTTC; CDR3 protein: CASSIPRVGEQFF
D gene: NA; clone size: few; J gene: TRBJ1-2; V gene: TRBV10-1; CDR3 DNA: TGCGCCAGCAAGGGAGATGGCTACACCTTC; CDR3 protein: CASKGDGYTF
D gene: TRBD1; clone size: NA; J gene: TRBJ1-2; V gene: TRBV6-1; CDR3 DNA: TGTGCCAGCAGGGGACAGTCTCGCGGCTACACCTTC; CDR3 protein: CASRGQSRGYTF
D gene: TRBD2; clone size: NA; J gene: TRBJ2-7; V gene: TRBV29-1; CDR3 DNA: TGCAGCGTAACACCCGGGGGGGACGAGCAGTACTTC; CDR3 protein: CSVTPGGDEQYF
D gene: TRBD1; clone size: NA; J gene: TRBJ1-5; V gene: TRBV7-2; CDR3 DNA: TGTGCCAGCAGCCCCCGGACAGGGAGTTATCAGCCCCAGCATTTT; CDR3 protein: CASSPRTGSYQPQHF
D gene: NA; clone size: NA; J gene: TRBJ2-1; V gene: TRBV27; CDR3 DNA: TGTGCCAGCAGTAAACAGGTCTACAATGAGCAGTTCTTC; CDR3 protein: CASSKQVYNEQFF
D gene: TRBD1; clone size: NA; J gene: TRBJ1-2; V gene: TRBV19; CDR3 DNA: TGTGCCAGTACCGGGGACAGACAAAGCTATGGCTACACCTTC; CDR3 protein: CASTGDRQSYGYTF
D gene: NA; clone size: NA; J gene: TRBJ2-3; V gene: TRBV18; CDR3 DNA: TGTGCCAGCTCACCGCAGGGTAGCACAGATACGCAGTATTTT; CDR3 protein: CASSPQGSTDTQYF
D gene: NA; clone size: NA; J gene: TRBJ1-1; V gene: TRBV5-1; CDR3 DNA: TGCGCCAGCAGCTTGTCGCTACAGGGAAGTAGGACTGAAGCTTTCTTT; CDR3 protein: CASSLSLQGSRTEAFF
D gene: NA; clone size: once; J gene: TRBJ1-2; V gene: TRBV2; CDR3 DNA: TGTGCCAGCACCAAGGCCGAGTGGGGGGGTGGCTACACCTTC; CDR3 protein: CASTKAEWGGGYTF
D gene: TRBD2; clone size: NA; J gene: TRBJ2-7; V gene: TRBV5-1; CDR3 DNA: TGCGCCAGCAGCGTGGGGGGGGGCGAGCAGTACTTC; CDR3 protein: CASSVGGGEQYF
D gene: TRBD2; clone size: NA; J gene: TRBJ2-3; V gene: TRBV7-2; CDR3 DNA: TGTGCCAGCAGCTTAGGTCGACTAGCGGCAATAGGGGGCACAGATACGCAGTATTTT; CDR3 protein: CASSLGRLAAIGGTDTQYF
D gene: TRBD1; clone size: NA; J gene: TRBJ1-6; V gene: TRBV7-8; CDR3 DNA: TGTGCCAGCAGCTTAGCCAGGGGGCCTTTTTCACCCCTCCACTTT; CDR3 protein: CASSLARGPFSPLHF
D gene: NA; clone size: NA; J gene: TRBJ1-1; V gene: TRBV2; CDR3 DNA: TGTGCCAGCAGTCTACGGGAAAAGTCCACTGAAGCTTTCTTT; CDR3 protein: CASSLREKSTEAFF
D gene: NA; clone size: NA; J gene: TRBJ2-3; V gene: TRBV5-1; CDR3 DNA: TGCGCCAGCAGCTTGGCGGGTCAGGGAAGCACAGATACGCAGTATTTT; CDR3 protein: CASSLAGQGSTDTQYF
D gene: TRBD1; clone size: NA; J gene: TRBJ2-1; V gene: TRBV10-2; CDR3 DNA: TGCGCCAGCAGTGAGCCCTGGGACAGCCGTACTTATGAGCAGTTCTTC; CDR3 protein: CASSEPWDSRTYEQFF
D gene: NA; clone size: NA; J gene: TRBJ1-1; V gene: TRBV7-6; CDR3 DNA: TGTGCCAGCAGCTTAGGGCATGAAGCTTTCTTT; CDR3 protein: CASSLGHEAFF
D gene: NA; clone size: NA; J gene: TRBJ1-6; V gene: TRBV23-1; CDR3 DNA: TGCGCCAGCAGTCAGTTGAGGGATAGGACCTATAATTCACCCCTCCACTTT; CDR3 protein: CASSQLRDRTYNSPLHF
D gene: NA; clone size: NA; J gene: TRBJ1-6; V gene: TRBV16; CDR3 DNA: TGTGCCAGCAGCCAATCGGGAGGACAATCACCCCTCCACTTT; CDR3 protein: CASSQSGGQSPLHF
D gene: TRBD2; clone size: NA; J gene: TRBJ2-2; V gene: TRBV19; CDR3 DNA: TGTGCCAGTAGCCCTGCCGTGACTAGCAGTGGGGAGCTGTTTTTT; CDR3 protein: CASSPAVTSSGELFF
D gene: TRBD1; clone size: NA; J gene: TRBJ2-3; V gene: TRBV7-8; CDR3 DNA: TGTGCCAGCAGCTCCCAGGGGGTATCGGCAGATACGCAGTATTTT; CDR3 protein: CASSSQGVSADTQYF
D gene: TRBD1; clone size: once; J gene: TRBJ2-2; V gene: TRBV28; CDR3 DNA: TGTGCCAGCATCGAGGGGGCAGCCGGGGAGCTGTTTTTT; CDR3 protein: CASIEGAAGELFF
D gene: NA; clone size: NA; J gene: TRBJ1-2; V gene: TRBV6-1; CDR3 DNA: TGTGCCAGCAGTGAGGCAGGAGTATCCATAGCGACTAACTATGGCTACACCTTC; CDR3 protein: CASSEAGVSIATNYGYTF
D gene: TRBD1; clone size: NA; J gene: TRBJ1-1; V gene: TRBV28; CDR3 DNA: TGTGCCAGCAGTAAGGGACAGACCTCTGAAGCTTTCTTT; CDR3 protein: CASSKGQTSEAFF
D gene: NA; clone size: NA; J gene: TRBJ1-4; V gene: TRBV13; CDR3 DNA: TGTGCCAGCAGCTTAGGCGTCGGCAGGGATGGTAATGAAAAACTGTTTTTT; CDR3 protein: CASSLGVGRDGNEKLFF
D gene: TRBD2; clone size: NA; J gene: TRBJ2-7; V gene: TRBV5-1; CDR3 DNA: TGCGCCAGCAGCTACTCTAGCGGGGGGGCCCCCGTCTACGAGCAGTACTTC; CDR3 protein: CASSYSSGGAPVYEQYF
D gene: NA; clone size: NA; J gene: TRBJ1-2; V gene: TRBV6-5; CDR3 DNA: TGTGCCAGCAGGGCTTCCTATGGCTACACCTTC; CDR3 protein: CASRASYGYTF
D gene: TRBD2; clone size: NA; J gene: TRBJ2-3; V gene: TRBV5-4; CDR3 DNA: TGTGCCAGCAGCCCGACTAGCAGCACAGATACGCAGTATTTT; CDR3 protein: CASSPTSSTDTQYF
D gene: NA; clone size: NA; J gene: TRBJ1-1; V gene: TRBV7-9; CDR3 DNA: TGTGCCAGCAGCTTAGCCGGGTTATCTGTTGGAGCTTTCTTT; CDR3 protein: CASSLAGLSVGAFF
D gene: NA; clone size: NA; J gene: TRBJ1-2; V gene: TRBV19; CDR3 DNA: TGTGCCAGTAGTATAGGCCGCAGGGGAAGCTATGGCTACACCTTC; CDR3 protein: CASSIGRRGSYGYTF
D gene: NA; clone size: NA; J gene: TRBJ1-1; V gene: TRBV4-1; CDR3 DNA: TGCGCCAGCAGCCACGCCCCAGTGAACACTGAAGCTTTCTTT; CDR3 protein: CASSHAPVNTEAFF
D gene: NA; clone size: NA; J gene: TRBJ1-1; V gene: TRBV29-1; CDR3 DNA: TGCGGGGCCCAGAACACTGAAGCTTTCTTT; CDR3 protein: CGAQNTEAFF
D gene: TRBD1; clone size: NA; J gene: TRBJ2-1; V gene: TRBV19; CDR3 DNA: TGTGCCAGTATACCGGGACAGGGATACAATGAGCAGTTCTTC; CDR3 protein: CASIPGQGYNEQFF
D gene: NA; clone size: few; J gene: TRBJ2-7; V gene: TRBV9; CDR3 DNA: TGTGCCAGCAGCGTAGACTTTAGCGGCTACGAGCAGTACTTC; CDR3 protein: CASSVDFSGYEQYF